Here is one T cell receptor (beta chain) with its context. Antigen unknown. The record originates from a study of human T cells and chemical hapten exposure. Per germline, CDR1 LNHDA and CDR2 SQIVND (reference sequence). Deletions cut 7 bases from V and 4 bases from J, with 13 bases between. The CDR3 has 14 amino acids. Regarding time point: patch test 1, 2 weeks after DPC sensitization. Treatment reported: therapeutic diphenylcyclopropenone sensitization with weekly scalp DPC. Via MiXCR, TCRdb re-called the RACE reads, giving one row per CDR3 protein. The sample lists 150,000 to 200,000 distinct CDR3 sequences; 13% to 15% were seen once. Study-wide findings and caveats: While controls formed fewer of them, expanded TCRs formed significantly more large CDR3 similarity clusters.

The sequencing here drew on whole blood, taken in connection with sensitization to the hapten diphenylcyclopropenone (DPC). The sequence was obtained from a woman in her thirties with alopecia areata. Some clones in this sample may be carry-over from other donors' samples. The V gene is TRBV19, the J gene TRBJ2-2; D is perhaps TRBD2 (5 bases). The CDR3 sequence: CASTLSGFTGELFF. The CDR3 DNA sequence: TGTGCCAGTACCCTCTCGGGGTTCACCGGGGAGCTGTTTTTT.